This TCR beta chain comes out of a study of blood T cell repertoires in COVID-19. Across the whole study: The origin of the acute and convalescent COVID-19 samples was the United States, Italy and Spain. Nucleic acid was either cDNA or gDNA, and it came from T cells, B-cell-depleted T cells, or PBMCs.

Using immunoSEQ multiplex PCR, the repertoire was profiled, and TCRdb retains in-frame clones only, with some absent. In the table there are 150,000 to 200,000 clones, around 76% of which are singletons. Categorization into cohorts depended on clinical history that participants reported. The CDR3 totals 14 residues. Trimming took 6 bases from V and 7 from J, leaving 18 bases between them. CDR1 is LGHDT and CDR2 is YNNKEL in the germline V gene (reference sequence). The source of this sequence is a woman between 45 and 60 years old with acute COVID-19. Sequenced material: PBMCs or T cells enriched from blood (not recorded which). This chain links TRBV3-1 (or the pseudogene TRBV3-2) with TRBJ1-2; D gene ambiguous. CDR3 protein: CASSQSVGGTGYTF. The CDR3 coding sequence is TGTGCCAGCAGTCAATCGGTGGGAGGAACTGGCTACACCTTC.